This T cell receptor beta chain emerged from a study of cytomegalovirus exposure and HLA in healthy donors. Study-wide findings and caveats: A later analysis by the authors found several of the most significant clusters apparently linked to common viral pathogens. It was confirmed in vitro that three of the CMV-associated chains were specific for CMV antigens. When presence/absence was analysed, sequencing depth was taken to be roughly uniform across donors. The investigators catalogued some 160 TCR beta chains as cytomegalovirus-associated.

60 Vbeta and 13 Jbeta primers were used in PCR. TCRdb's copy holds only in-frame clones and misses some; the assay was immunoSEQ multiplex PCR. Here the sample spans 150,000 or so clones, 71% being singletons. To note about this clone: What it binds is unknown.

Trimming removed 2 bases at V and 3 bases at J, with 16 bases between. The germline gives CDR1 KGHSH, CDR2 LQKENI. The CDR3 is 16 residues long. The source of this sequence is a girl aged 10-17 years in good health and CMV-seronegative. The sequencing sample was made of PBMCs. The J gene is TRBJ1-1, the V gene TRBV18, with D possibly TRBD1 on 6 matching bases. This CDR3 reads CASSPIYRAADTEAFF. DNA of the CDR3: TGTGCCAGCTCACCAATATACAGGGCGGCGGACACTGAAGCTTTCTTT.